A single sample gave rise to the 30 T cell receptor beta chains below, sequenced in a study of identical twins. TCRdb re-derived calls from the 5' RACE reads in MiXCR, one entry per CDR3 protein. The profile covers under 500,000 distinct CDR3 sequences, with around 15% appearing a single time and approximately 0.98% taken by the ten largest. These data were also filed under a second study, of yellow fever vaccine responses in identical twins.

The sample consisted of CD4+ T cells sorted from blood. These receptors originate from a woman between 18 and 29 years old in good health.

This clonotype was observed a handful of times. The chain is built from TRBV2 and TRBJ2-3; no firm D call. With 10 bases removed from V and 0 bases from J, the gap between germline ends came to 11 bases. The CDR3 totals 13 residues. Germline V CDR1 and CDR2: SNHLY, FYNNEI. CDR3 region: CATDSSSTDTQYF. The DNA of the CDR3 is TGTGCCACCGACTCCTCTAGCACAGATACGCAGTATTTT.

V gene TRBV6-2 or TRBV6-3 combines with J gene TRBJ2-7; perhaps TRBD1 as D (5 bases). The CDR3 is 15 amino acids. Germline V gene sequence: CDR1 MNHEY, CDR2 SVGEGT. V lost 6 bases and J lost 3, with 18 bases in between. The CDR3 is CASSRRSTGGYEQYF. The CDR3 nucleotides read TGTGCCAGCAGCCGTCGGAGCACAGGCGGCTACGAGCAGTACTTC.

The table lists this clonotype with many counts. The rearrangement joins TRBV4-2 to TRBJ1-2; 8 bases match TRBD1. The germline gives CDR1 LGHNA, CDR2 YNFKEQ. The J segment lost 8 bases and the V segment lost 2 bases, leaving 7 bases of the junction unmatched. The CDR3 sequence is 14 residues long. The CDR3 DNA is TGTGCCAGCAGCCAATCGGACAGGGCGGGGGGCTACACCTTC. This sequence encodes CASSQSDRAGGYTF.

This chain connects TRBV28 to TRBJ2-5, with no clear D. Between the trimmed V and J ends, which lost 5 bases and 4 bases, there was a span of 14 bases. The CDR3 runs to 14 residues. Germline V CDR1 and CDR2: MDHEN, SYDVKM. The CDR3, as DNA: TGTGCCAGCAGTCTCACCCGGGCGGCAGAGACCCAGTACTTC. This sequence encodes CASSLTRAAETQYF.

The V and J genes are TRBV11-2 and TRBJ1-1; D is possibly TRBD1 (5 bases). Per germline, CDR1 SGHAT and CDR2 FQNNGV. Deletions cut 4 bases from V and 1 base from J, with 13 bases between. This CDR3 region has 15 residues. CDR3 residues: CASSYRDGWNTEAFF. The CDR3 bases are TGTGCCAGCAGCTACCGGGACGGATGGAACACTGAAGCTTTCTTT.

This clonotype has at least ten counts. This chain joins TRBV12-3 or TRBV12-4 and TRBJ1-2; no definite D call. This CDR3 is 13 amino acids long. V lost 3 bases and J 3 bases, leaving 8 bases between the germline ends. The chain's CDR3 is CASSLVDYYGYTF. The CDR3 nucleotides read TGTGCCAGCAGTTTGGTAGATTACTATGGCTACACCTTC.

The CDR3 region is CSAEILATGELFF. In nucleotides, the CDR3 is TGCAGTGCCGAAATACTAGCGACCGGGGAGCTGTTTTTT. This chain uses TRBV20-1 with TRBJ2-2, with 7 bases identical to TRBD2. The CDR3 consists of 13 residues. V lost 6 bases to trimming and J lost 5 bases; unmatched junction nucleotides: 6. CDR1 is DFQATT and CDR2 is SNEGSKA in the germline V gene (reference sequence).

This clonotype was recorded a few times. This sequence joins TRBV12-3 or TRBV12-4 and TRBJ2-5, with TRBD1 matching over 8 bases. The CDR3 covers 15 residues. V lost 6 bases, J lost 1 base, and 7 bases stayed unmatched. CDR3 loop: CASSTGTGSQETQYF. Here the CDR3 DNA reads TGTGCCAGCAGCACCGGGACAGGCAGCCAAGAGACCCAGTACTTC.

This clonotype was picked up many times. The chain uses TRBV7-2 and TRBJ1-6, with D unclear. The V gene's germline CDR1 is SGHTA and CDR2 FQGNSA. Trimming cost V 1 base and J 6 bases, with 4 bases left between them. The CDR3 runs to 13 residues. The CDR3 DNA follows: TGTGCCAGCAGCTTAGGGCTTAATTCACCCCTCCACTTT. Translating gives CASSLGLNSPLHF.

This clonotype has at least ten counts. This chain uses TRBV6-5 with TRBJ2-2; either TRBD1 or TRBD2 may supply D (6 bases each). CDR1 and CDR2 from the germline V gene are MNHEY and SVGAGI. There are 15 residues in the CDR3. V was clipped by 8 bases and J by 4 bases, with 17 bases between them. CDR3 region: CASVHREASTGELFF. The CDR3, as DNA: TGTGCCAGCGTTCACAGGGAGGCCAGCACCGGGGAGCTGTTTTTT.

This clonotype showed up just a few times. This chain joins TRBV6-2 or TRBV6-3 and TRBJ2-1; 7 bases match TRBD2. The J segment lost 3 bases and the V segment lost 6 bases, leaving 8 bases of the junction unmatched. The germline gives CDR1 MNHEY, CDR2 SVGEGT. This CDR3 has 15 residues. The CDR3 loop is CASSSGLVLYNEQFF. As DNA, the CDR3 is TGTGCCAGCAGCTCTGGACTAGTCCTCTACAATGAGCAGTTCTTC.

The table lists this clonotype with many counts. The V call is TRBV12-3 or TRBV12-4, the J call TRBJ2-5; 9 nucleotides match TRBD2. The CDR3 is made up of 15 amino acids. V lost 6 bases, J lost 5 bases, and 10 bases stayed unmatched. The CDR3 spells CASRAGTSIVETQYF. The CDR3 DNA is TGTGCCAGCAGAGCCGGGACTAGCATCGTGGAGACCCAGTACTTC.

The chain has TRBV7-2 and TRBJ2-6; D is unclear. The germline CDR1 and CDR2 sequences are SGHTA and FQGNSA. CDR3 length: 16 residues. Trimming removed 0 bases from V and 0 bases from J, with 6 bases in between. The CDR3 sequence is CASSLASHSGANVLTF. The CDR3 coding sequence is TGTGCCAGCAGCTTAGCTTCCCACTCTGGGGCCAACGTCCTGACTTTC.

CDR3 coding DNA: TGTGCCAGCAGGCTCCGGGACAGGGTGTTGGACACCGGGGAGCTGTTTTTT. Translated: CASRLRDRVLDTGELFF. The chain carries TRBV2 and TRBJ2-2, with 9 bases matching TRBD1. Germline V lookup: CDR1 SNHLY, CDR2 FYNNEI. V was pared by 6 bases and J by 3 bases, with 11 bases of the junction left unmatched. The CDR3 runs 17 residues.

The J gene is TRBJ2-5, the V gene TRBV7-2; D unclear. The V end was cut by 5 bases, the J end by 8 bases, with 12 bases between. The length of the CDR3 is 12 residues. In germline, CDR1 is SGHTA, CDR2 FQGNSA. In DNA, the CDR3 is TGTGCCAGCAGCCGACAAGCTGGCACCCAGTACTTC. This codes for CASSRQAGTQYF.

The sample holds many counts of this clonotype. In DNA form, the CDR3 reads TGTGCCAGCAGCCGGAATAGCGGGAACACCGGGGAGCTGTTTTTT. Translating it yields CASSRNSGNTGELFF. V usage is TRBV4-2 and J usage is TRBJ2-2; possible D gene TRBD2, 6 bases. Germline V gene sequence: CDR1 LGHNA, CDR2 YNFKEQ. The ends were cut back, 4 bases at V and 1 base at J, with 10 bases in the middle. CDR3 size: 15 residues.

This clonotype was picked up a small number of times. V is TRBV20-1 and J is TRBJ2-1; D is unresolved. This CDR3 has 14 amino acids. The germline gives CDR1 DFQATT, CDR2 SNEGSKA (reference sequence). Trimming removed 1 base at V and 7 bases at J, with 14 bases between. The CDR3 DNA sequence: TGCAGTGCTAGAGTAGGAATAGATGTTAATGAGCAGTTCTTC. This encodes CSARVGIDVNEQFF.

In the case of this clonotype: A junction boundary mismatches the germline segment, possibly from a read error. The rearrangement joins TRBV24-1 to TRBJ2-1, with 11 bases that match TRBD1. Germline CDR1 KGHDR, CDR2 SFDVKD. The CDR3 runs 16 residues. Here the CDR3 reads CATSDYGQGAGNERFF. Here the CDR3 DNA reads TGTGCCACCAGTGATTATGGACAGGGGGCTGGCAATGAGCGGTTCTTC.

The J gene is TRBJ2-7, the V gene TRBV3-1, with a possible D match to TRBD1 (7 bases). Per the germline V gene, CDR1 is LGHDT and CDR2 is YNNKEL (reference sequence). V was cut by 3 bases and J by 12 bases, with 12 bases left in between. The CDR3 totals 11 residues. The CDR3 region is CASSQAGGWYF. The CDR3 nucleotides are TGTGCCAGCAGCCAGGCAGGGGGGTGGTACTTC.

V usage is TRBV6-5 and J usage is TRBJ2-3; TRBD2 aligns across 11 bases. This CDR3 has 17 residues. Per germline, CDR1 MNHEY and CDR2 SVGAGI. After removal of 2 bases from V and 4 bases from J, the junction contained 8 bases not matched to a gene. The CDR3 region is CASSYTGLAEGADTQYF. The CDR3, as DNA: TGTGCCAGCAGTTACACGGGACTAGCGGAGGGGGCAGATACGCAGTATTTT.

V is TRBV7-8 and J is TRBJ2-1; D ambiguous. Trimming cost V 6 bases and J 9 bases, with 21 bases left between them. This CDR3 has 15 amino acids. Germline V gene lookup returns CDR1 SGHVS and CDR2 FQNEAQ. CDR3 sequence: CASSRTPDPLAEQFF. In DNA form, the CDR3 reads TGTGCCAGCAGTCGCACCCCGGACCCCCTTGCTGAGCAGTTCTTC.

The V and J genes are TRBV27 and TRBJ2-5, with D unresolved. Trimming left V 5 bases short and J 4 bases short, with 20 bases between. Germline CDR1 is MNHEY and CDR2 is SMNVEV (reference sequence). The CDR3 has 16 residues. As DNA, the CDR3 is TGTGCCAGCAGTGGAAATTCGGGCCTCGGGCCAGAGACCCAGTACTTC. Amino acids: CASSGNSGLGPETQYF.

V gene TRBV3-1 combines with J gene TRBJ2-3, with 8 bases lining up with TRBD1. Germline values: CDR1 LGHDT, CDR2 YNNKEL (reference sequence). V shed 4 bases, J shed 0 bases, and the junction held 6 bases outside the gene matches. The CDR3 runs 16 residues. The chain's CDR3 is CASSRRQGQSTDTQYF. The CDR3 nucleotides are TGTGCCAGCAGCCGAAGACAGGGGCAGAGCACAGATACGCAGTATTTT.

This clonotype has at least ten counts. The chain couples TRBV12-3 or TRBV12-4 to TRBJ2-7; a possible D gene is TRBD2 (6 bases). V lost 6 bases, J lost 7 bases, and 16 bases lay in between. The CDR3 sequence is 13 residues long. CDR3 residues: CASSPYLGGEQYF. CDR3 nucleotide sequence: TGTGCCAGCAGCCCCTATCTAGGAGGGGAGCAGTACTTC.

This chain connects TRBV3-1 to TRBJ2-2, with D perhaps TRBD1 (5 bases). The CDR3 is 15 residues long. V was trimmed by 1 base and J by 3 bases, leaving 9 bases between them. Germline assignment: CDR1 LGHDT and CDR2 YNNKEL (reference sequence). The CDR3 loop reads CASSQAPGHTGELFF. CDR3 in DNA: TGTGCCAGCAGCCAAGCGCCAGGGCACACCGGGGAGCTGTTTTTT.

This clonotype was detected a few times. The chain is built from TRBV5-1 and TRBJ2-7; D is undetermined. The CDR3 has 14 amino acids. Trimming took 4 bases from V and 6 from J, leaving 17 bases between them. Germline lookup yields CDR1 SGHRS and CDR2 YFSETQ. The CDR3 is CASSQQISSLEQYF. CDR3 sequence (DNA): TGCGCCAGCAGCCAGCAGATTAGCTCCCTCGAGCAGTACTTC.

This clonotype was picked up a small number of times. The genes are TRBV6-5 and TRBJ2-3; maybe TRBD1 (5 bases). Germline lookup yields CDR1 MNHEY and CDR2 SVGAGI. V gave up 2 bases and J gave up 4 bases, with 13 bases separating them. This CDR3 comprises 15 residues. CDR3: CASSYQGRSADTQYF. CDR3 bases: TGTGCCAGCAGTTACCAGGGTCGGAGCGCAGATACGCAGTATTTT.

In its sample, this clonotype was seen a few times. V usage is TRBV29-1 and J usage is TRBJ1-1; 8 bases are a match to TRBD1. V dropped 6 bases and J dropped 1; count of bases not matched to a gene: 7. The V gene's germline CDR1 is SQVTM and CDR2 ANQGSEA. The CDR3 contains 14 residues. The CDR3 coding sequence is TGCAGCGTGGGGTGGACAGGGAGGAACACTGAAGCTTTCTTT. Translating it yields CSVGWTGRNTEAFF.

This clonotype has a handful of counts. The V call is TRBV7-2, the J call TRBJ1-3; D is undetermined. This CDR3 has 14 amino acids. Trimming cost V 1 base and J 7 bases, with 11 bases left between them. Looked up from germline, CDR1 is SGHTA and CDR2 is FQGNSA. As DNA, the CDR3 is TGTGCCAGCAGCTTAGTGCTGGACGGGAACACCATATATTTT. The encoded protein is CASSLVLDGNTIYF.

The rearrangement links TRBV29-1 to TRBJ2-7; 8 bases map to TRBD1. J gave up 4 bases and V 4 bases, and 12 bases lay outside the gene matches. The CDR3 has 15 amino acids. CDR1 is SQVTM and CDR2 is ANQGSEA in the germline V gene. In DNA form, the CDR3 reads TGCAGCGTTGGGGGAGGAGGGCAGGGGGCGTACGAGCAGTACTTC. Residues: CSVGGGGQGAYEQYF.